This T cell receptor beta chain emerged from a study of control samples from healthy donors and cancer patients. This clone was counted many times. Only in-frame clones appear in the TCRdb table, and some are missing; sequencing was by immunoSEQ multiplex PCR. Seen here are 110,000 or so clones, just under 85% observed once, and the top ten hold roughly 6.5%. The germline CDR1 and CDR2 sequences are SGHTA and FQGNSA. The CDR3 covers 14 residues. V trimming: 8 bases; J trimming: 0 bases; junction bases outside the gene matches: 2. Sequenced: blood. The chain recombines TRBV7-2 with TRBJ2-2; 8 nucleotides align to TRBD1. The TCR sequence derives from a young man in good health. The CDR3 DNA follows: TGTGCCAGCGACAGGGGCCCGAACACCGGGGAGCTGTTTTTT. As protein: CASDRGPNTGELFF.